This T cell receptor beta chain appears in the sequencing data of a study of blood T cell repertoires in COVID-19. TCRdb's copy holds only in-frame clones and misses some; the assay was immunoSEQ multiplex PCR. The table lists tens of thousands of clones, roughly nine tenths of them singletons. With 2 bases removed from V and 9 bases from J, the gap between germline ends came to 14 bases. In germline, CDR1 is MDHEN, CDR2 SYDVKM. The CDR3 is 14 amino acids. The TCR originated in a man between 70 and 80 years old with active COVID-19. The sequenced sample was peripheral blood. The chain has TRBV28 and TRBJ1-5, with no clear D. Here the CDR3 DNA reads TGTGCCAGCAGTTTACCCCGCGACCGGGGGCCCCAGCATTTT. Protein: CASSLPRDRGPQHF.